What follows is one T cell receptor beta chain and its context. Its specificity is unknown. This CDR3 is built from 10 residues. Germline CDR1 reads SQVTM; CDR2 reads ANQGSEA. With 6 bases removed from V and 5 bases from J, the gap between germline ends came to 7 bases. Reverse transcription of all isolated RNA meant that expressed TCRB transcripts were sequenced. Some clones are missing from TCRdb's copy, which holds only in-frame ones; the method was immunoSEQ multiplex PCR. This sample carries 900,000 or so clones, roughly 15% of them seen once, and the ten largest clones take 0.02% to 0.03%. This entry is derived from a study of beta chain features in type 1 diabetes. General study results and limits: VDJ junctions from type 1 diabetes patients carried fewer insertions and larger deletions.

The source is a young woman in good health. The gene calls are TRBV29-1 and TRBJ2-5, with D uncertain. Material: naive CD4+ T cells from blood. DNA for the CDR3: TGCAGCGTCACGAAGGAGACCCAGTACTTC. It translates to CSVTKETQYF.